This entry lists 22 T cell receptor beta chains sequenced from one sample in a study of T cells in Graves' hyperthyroidism and ophthalmopathy. Amplification yielded TCR beta CDR3 regions, with RNA transcripts as the source. The TCR CDR3 first-round RT-PCR relied on the HTBI primer set. TCRdb recomputed calls from the multiplex PCR reads with MiXCR, one row per CDR3 protein. The table has around 300,000 distinct CDR3 sequences, approximately 14% seen once. The sequenced sample consisted of blood. These receptors were collected from a woman aged 25 to 39 with Graves' hyperthyroidism.

The chain links TRBV6-2 or TRBV6-3 to TRBJ2-5, with D unresolved. This CDR3 spans 12 amino acids. V lost 2 bases and J 4 bases, leaving 5 bases between the germline ends. The germline V gene encodes CDR1 MNHEY and CDR2 SVGEGT. CDR3 bases: TGTGCCAGCAGTTACAAAAGAGAGACCCAGTACTTC. It encodes CASSYKRETQYF.

This clonotype was seen ten or more times. This sequence joins TRBV7-8 and TRBJ2-7, with D perhaps matching TRBD2 (6 bases). Trimming took off 5 bases at V and 2 bases at J, with 10 bases between the two ends. The germline gives CDR1 SGHVS, CDR2 FQNEAQ. This CDR3 has 13 amino acids. CDR3 sequence: CASSGDSPYEQYF. The CDR3 DNA reads as TGTGCCAGCAGCGGGGACTCACCCTACGAGCAGTACTTC.

In this sample, this clonotype turned up many times. The chain carries TRBV11-2 and TRBJ2-4, with D possibly being TRBD1 (6 bases). Germline CDR1 SGHAT, CDR2 FQNNGV. The germline V and J ends were trimmed by 4 bases and 1 base, with 23 bases remaining between them. The CDR3 spans 19 residues. CDR3 region: CASSSQRDTGKHAKNIQYF. CDR3 in DNA: TGTGCCAGCAGCTCTCAAAGAGATACAGGGAAGCACGCCAAAAACATTCAGTACTTC.

The CDR3 DNA follows: TGCAGTGCTAGAGACCGGACTAGCGGGATCACAGATACGCAGTATTTT. It yields the protein CSARDRTSGITDTQYF. J is TRBJ2-3 and V is TRBV20-1; 12 bases are a match to TRBD2. With 0 bases clipped from V and 2 bases from J, the junction kept 3 bases outside the gene matches. This CDR3 region has 16 residues. In germline, CDR1 is DFQATT, CDR2 SNEGSKA (reference sequence).

This clonotype was detected ten times or more. The chain couples TRBV20-1 to TRBJ2-4, with TRBD1 as a possible D gene (5 bases). The V and J ends lost 0 bases and 6 bases respectively, with 18 bases between them. The CDR3 runs 16 residues. In germline, CDR1 is DFQATT, CDR2 SNEGSKA (reference sequence). Here the CDR3 reads CSARDRLGGATNIQYF. The CDR3 DNA reads TGCAGTGCTAGAGATCGGCTAGGTGGGGCGACAAACATTCAGTACTTC.

This clonotype was seen more than once but under ten times. J is TRBJ1-6 and V is TRBV7-3, with D tentatively TRBD1 (5 bases). Germline V gene sequence: CDR1 SGHTA, CDR2 FQGTGA. V was pared by 8 bases and J by 7 bases, with 15 bases between. The CDR3 extends over 14 amino acids. The CDR3 loop reads CASSLAGSNSPLHF. The CDR3 region has the DNA TGTGCCAGCTCTCTGGCAGGGTCAAATTCACCCCTCCACTTT.

This clonotype was detected many times. The genes are TRBV28 and TRBJ2-7; D is undetermined. The V end was cut by 6 bases, the J end by 0 bases, with 15 bases between. Germline V CDR1 and CDR2: MDHEN, SYDVKM. This CDR3 has 15 amino acids. The chain's CDR3 is CASSSTALSSYEQYF. CDR3 nucleotides: TGTGCCAGCAGCTCAACCGCTCTCAGCTCCTACGAGCAGTACTTC.

This clonotype was observed many times. The chain combines TRBV20-1 with TRBJ2-7; TRBD1 matches at 7 bases. V shed 3 bases and J 6 bases; nucleotides not matched to a gene: 11. CDR1 and CDR2 from the germline V gene are DFQATT and SNEGSKA (reference sequence). CDR3 size: 14 residues. CDR3 DNA: TGCAGTGCTAGCCGAATGGGACAGATCAGCGAGCAGTACTTC. This sequence encodes CSASRMGQISEQYF.

This clonotype has just a few counts. The chain uses TRBV5-1 and TRBJ2-7, with no clear D. CDR1 and CDR2 from the germline V gene are SGHRS and YFSETQ. The CDR3 has 13 residues. Trimming took off 4 bases at V and 2 bases at J, with 10 bases between the two ends. CDR3 sequence reads: CASSLGRPYEQYF. CDR3 DNA: TGCGCCAGCAGCCTCGGACGTCCCTACGAGCAGTACTTC.

This chain links TRBV30 with TRBJ1-3; TRBD1 might be the D (6 bases). In germline, CDR1 is GTSNPN, CDR2 SVGIG (reference sequence). The ends were cut back, 2 bases at V and 2 bases at J, with 16 bases in the middle. The CDR3 loop spans 16 amino acids. In DNA form, the CDR3 reads TGTGCCTGGAGTTTCGCCGGGACACGGCCTGGAAACACCATATATTTT. Its translation: CAWSFAGTRPGNTIYF.

This clonotype appeared a few times. V is TRBV6-2 or TRBV6-3 and J is TRBJ2-3, with TRBD2 matching 10 bases. This CDR3 is 18 amino acids long. The trim removed 6 bases at V and 3 bases at J, leaving 15 bases unmatched. Per germline, CDR1 MNHEY and CDR2 SVGEGT. The CDR3 here is CASSWGASSGSSTDTQYF. CDR3 sequence (DNA): TGTGCCAGCAGCTGGGGGGCCTCTAGCGGGAGTTCGACAGATACGCAGTATTTT.

The sample holds a few counts of this clonotype. V and J are TRBV20-1 and TRBJ1-3, with D tentatively TRBD1 (5 bases). Germline CDR1 and CDR2: DFQATT and SNEGSKA (reference sequence). This CDR3 has 13 residues. Deletions cut 6 bases from V and 0 bases from J, with 9 bases between. CDR3 nucleotide sequence: TGCAGTGCAACGGGGGGCTCTGGAAACACCATATATTTT. Translating gives CSATGGSGNTIYF.

The V call is TRBV18, the J call TRBJ2-1, with D perhaps matching TRBD2 (6 bases). This CDR3 is 15 amino acids long. In germline, CDR1 is KGHSH, CDR2 LQKENI. V gave up 6 bases and J gave up 2 bases, with 14 bases separating them. The CDR3 sequence is CASSTGTVTYNEQFF. The CDR3 DNA is TGTGCCAGCTCGACCGGGACTGTAACCTACAATGAGCAGTTCTTC.

This clonotype has a handful of counts. At one boundary the junction diverges from the germline segment, which might be a read error. The V call is TRBV19, the J call TRBJ2-3; 10 bases line up with TRBD2. Germline loops: CDR1 LNHDA, CDR2 SQIVND (reference sequence). The CDR3 consists of 15 residues. The CDR3 reads CAGSTGTSDTDTQYF. In DNA form, the CDR3 reads TGTGCCGGTAGTACCGGGACTAGCGACACAGATACGCAGTATTTT. Using reference TRBV19 and TRBJ2-3 for the parts outside the CDR3, the full variable domain is DGGITQSPKYLFRKEGQNVTLSCEQNLNHDAMYWYRQDPGQGLRLIYYSQIVNDFQKGDIAEGYSVSREKKESFPLTVTSAQKNPTAFYLCAGSTGTSDTDTQYFGPGTRLTVL.

CDR3 protein: CASSPYLRETQYF. The CDR3 DNA reads TGTGCCAGCAGCCCCTACCTTAGAGAGACCCAGTACTTC. V is TRBV5-4 and J is TRBJ2-5, with D unresolved. Trimming left V 4 bases short and J 4 bases short, with 11 bases between. The CDR3 is 13 residues long. Germline V gene sequence: CDR1 SGHNT, CDR2 YYREEE (reference sequence).

As to this clonotype: A read error may account for a junction end that differs from germline. The chain is built from TRBV28 and TRBJ2-3; D may be TRBD1 (6 bases). Germline V CDR1 and CDR2: MDHEN, SYDVKM. The length of the CDR3 is 17 residues. This chain's CDR3 is CVSSLLSGVGNWNTQYF. DNA for the CDR3: TGTGTCAGCAGTTTATTGTCAGGGGTCGGGAATTGGAATACGCAGTATTTT.

This clonotype has a count of ten or more. The gene calls are TRBV29-1 and TRBJ2-3; TRBD2 aligns across 12 bases. Germline-derived CDR1 and CDR2 are SQVTM and ANQGSEA. The CDR3 totals 15 residues. V was pared by 6 bases and J by 2 bases, with 6 bases of the junction left unmatched. The CDR3 coding sequence is TGCAGCGTCCGGACTAGCGGGGAGCCCACAGATACGCAGTATTTT. Protein sequence: CSVRTSGEPTDTQYF.

This clonotype was counted ten times or more. This chain joins TRBV28 and TRBJ2-3; 10 nucleotides agree with TRBD2. Germline V gene lookup returns CDR1 MDHEN and CDR2 SYDVKM. The CDR3 length is 16 residues. V lost 6 bases, J lost 4 bases, and 10 bases stayed unmatched. DNA for the CDR3: TGTGCCAGCAGCCCCATCGGAGCGGGAGGGTCAGATACGCAGTATTTT. The encoded protein is CASSPIGAGGSDTQYF.

V usage is TRBV20-1 and J usage is TRBJ1-3; the D is unclear. With 2 bases removed from V and 2 bases from J, the gap between germline ends came to 10 bases. This CDR3 spans 14 amino acids. CDR1 and CDR2 (germline): DFQATT, SNEGSKA (reference sequence). CDR3 loop: CSARSGNTGNTIYF. CDR3 sequence (DNA): TGCAGTGCTAGATCCGGGAATACTGGAAACACCATATATTTT.

About this clonotype itself: A much larger clone is a single base away; this may be a read error. The chain has TRBV12-3 or TRBV12-4 and TRBJ2-2; 12 bases fit TRBD2. CDR3 length equals 15 residues. Trimming at V came to 7 bases and at J to 3 bases, leaving 3 bases not matched to a gene. The CDR3 coding sequence is TGTGCCAGCACCCCTAGCGGGGGGGACACCGGGGAGCTGTTTTTT. Translation: CASTPSGGDTGELFF.

The chain carries TRBV19 and TRBJ1-1; 10 positions agree with TRBD1. The CDR3 totals 20 residues. Germline V gene lookup returns CDR1 LNHDA and CDR2 SQIVND (reference sequence). The V and J ends lost 5 bases and 1 base, in that order; junction bases with no gene match: 19. The CDR3 sequence is CASSPRDRGSLDARNTEAFF. The DNA for the CDR3 is TGTGCCAGTAGTCCCCGGGACAGGGGTTCTCTCGATGCCCGGAACACTGAAGCTTTCTTT.

This clonotype was picked up a small number of times. This chain links TRBV20-1 with TRBJ1-1; no clear D. This CDR3 region has 13 residues. Germline V gene sequence: CDR1 DFQATT, CDR2 SNEGSKA (reference sequence). The V gene lost 6 bases and the J gene lost 2 bases, with 13 bases spanning the gap. CDR3 protein: CSAKSDTNTEAFF. CDR3 in DNA: TGCAGTGCCAAATCAGACACAAACACTGAAGCTTTCTTT.